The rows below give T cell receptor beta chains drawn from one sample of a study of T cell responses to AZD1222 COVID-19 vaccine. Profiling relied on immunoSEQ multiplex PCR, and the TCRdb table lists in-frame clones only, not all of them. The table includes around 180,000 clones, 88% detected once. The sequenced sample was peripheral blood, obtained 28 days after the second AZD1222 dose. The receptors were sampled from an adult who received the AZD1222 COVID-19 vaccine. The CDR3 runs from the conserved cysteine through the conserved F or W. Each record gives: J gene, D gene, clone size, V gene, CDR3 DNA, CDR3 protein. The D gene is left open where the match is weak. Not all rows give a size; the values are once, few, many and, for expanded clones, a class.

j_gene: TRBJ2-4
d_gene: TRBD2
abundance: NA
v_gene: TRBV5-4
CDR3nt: TGTGCCAGCAGCCTAGCGGGAGTGTCCAAAAACATTCAGTACTTC
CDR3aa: CASSLAGVSKNIQYF

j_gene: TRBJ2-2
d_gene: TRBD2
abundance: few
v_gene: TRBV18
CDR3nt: TGTGCCAGCTCACCACTCGCGGGAGGATGGACCGGGGAGCTGTTTTTT
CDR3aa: CASSPLAGGWTGELFF

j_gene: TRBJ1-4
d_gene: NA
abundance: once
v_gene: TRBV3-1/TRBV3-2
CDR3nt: TGTGCCAGCAGCCAAGGGAGGGGGTTCGATGAAAAACTGTTTTTT
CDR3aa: CASSQGRGFDEKLFF

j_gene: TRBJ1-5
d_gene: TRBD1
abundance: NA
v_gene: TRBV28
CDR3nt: TGTGCCAGCAGTATTGCGGGACAGGGGCATCAGCCCCAGCATTTT
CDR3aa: CASSIAGQGHQPQHF

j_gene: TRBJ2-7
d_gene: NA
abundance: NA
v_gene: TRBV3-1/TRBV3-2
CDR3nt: TGTGCCAGCAGCCAAGTCAGAGGAGCCTACGAGCAGTACTTC
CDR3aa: CASSQVRGAYEQYF

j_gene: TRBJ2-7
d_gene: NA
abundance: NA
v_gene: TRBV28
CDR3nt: TGTGCCAGCAGTTTATTACAGGGAGGGAGCGAGCAGTACTTC
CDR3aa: CASSLLQGGSEQYF

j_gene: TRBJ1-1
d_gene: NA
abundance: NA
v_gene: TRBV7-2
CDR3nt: TGTGCCACAACAGGGTACACTGAAGCTTTCTTT
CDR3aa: CATTGYTEAFF

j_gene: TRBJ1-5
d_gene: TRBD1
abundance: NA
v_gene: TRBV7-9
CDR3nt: TGTGCCAGCAGCTTGGGACAGGGGGATCAGCCCCAGCATTTT
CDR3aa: CASSLGQGDQPQHF

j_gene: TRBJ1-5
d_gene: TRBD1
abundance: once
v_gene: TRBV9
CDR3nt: TGTGCCAGCAGCGTGGAACCGGGACAGCCAATGAATCAGCCCCAGCATTTT
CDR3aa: CASSVEPGQPMNQPQHF

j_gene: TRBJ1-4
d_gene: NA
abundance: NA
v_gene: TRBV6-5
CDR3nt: TGTGCCAGCAGGGGCCGGGCGGGGAGTGAAAAACTGTTTTTT
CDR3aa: CASRGRAGSEKLFF

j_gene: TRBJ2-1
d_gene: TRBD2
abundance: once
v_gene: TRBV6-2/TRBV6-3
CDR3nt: TGTGCCAGCAGTTACCTAGCGGTAAGCTCCTACAATGAGCAGTTCTTC
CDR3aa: CASSYLAVSSYNEQFF

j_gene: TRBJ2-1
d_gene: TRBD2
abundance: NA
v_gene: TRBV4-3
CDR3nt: TGCGCCAGCAGCCACCAGGGGACTAGCGGGAGTCCTGAGCAGTTCTTC
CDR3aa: CASSHQGTSGSPEQFF

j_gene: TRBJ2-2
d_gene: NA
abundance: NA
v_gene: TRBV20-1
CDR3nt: TGCAGTGCTAGTCTACTAGCTGGCACCGGGGAGCTGTTTTTT
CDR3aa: CSASLLAGTGELFF

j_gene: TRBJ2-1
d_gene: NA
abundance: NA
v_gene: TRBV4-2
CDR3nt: TGTGCCAGCAGCCAAGGGGTCGGCAATGAGCAGTTCTTC
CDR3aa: CASSQGVGNEQFF

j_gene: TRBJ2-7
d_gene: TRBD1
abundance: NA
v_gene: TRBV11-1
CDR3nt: TGTGCCAGCAGCTTAGCGGACAGGGGTTCCTACGAGCAGTACTTC
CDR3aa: CASSLADRGSYEQYF

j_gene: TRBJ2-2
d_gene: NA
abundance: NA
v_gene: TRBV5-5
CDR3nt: TGTGCCAGCAGCTTGGCGGGGGCGATATTTTTCACCGGGGAGCTGTTTTTT
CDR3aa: CASSLAGAIFFTGELFF

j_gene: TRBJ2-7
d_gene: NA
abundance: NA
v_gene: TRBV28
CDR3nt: TGTGCCAGCAGTCTCCCGGGACCTTACGAGCAGTACTTC
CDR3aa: CASSLPGPYEQYF

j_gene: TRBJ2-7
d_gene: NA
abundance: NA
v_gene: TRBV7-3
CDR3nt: TGTGCCAGCAGCTTAGGCTCAACGTGGGAGTTTGGCTACGAGCAGTACTTC
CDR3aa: CASSLGSTWEFGYEQYF

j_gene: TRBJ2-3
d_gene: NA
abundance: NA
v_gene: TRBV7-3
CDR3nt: TGTGCCAGCAGCTTCCCGGGGCAAGATACGCAGTATTTT
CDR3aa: CASSFPGQDTQYF

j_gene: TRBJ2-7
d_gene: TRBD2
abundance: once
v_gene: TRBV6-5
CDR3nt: TGTGCCAGCAGTAGTAGGACTAGCGGAGCCTACGAGCAGTACTTC
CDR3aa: CASSSRTSGAYEQYF

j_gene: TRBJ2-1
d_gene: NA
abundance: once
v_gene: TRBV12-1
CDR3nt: TGTGCCAGCAGCCACCAGGGGTACAATGAGCAGTTCTTC
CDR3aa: CASSHQGYNEQFF

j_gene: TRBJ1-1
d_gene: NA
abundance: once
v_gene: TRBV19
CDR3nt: TGTGCCAGTAGTGCTCGAGGACAGCCGAACACTGAAGCTTTCTTT
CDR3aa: CASSARGQPNTEAFF

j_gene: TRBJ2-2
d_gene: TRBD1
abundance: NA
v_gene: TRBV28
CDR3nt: TGTGCCAGCACTCCTTATCCGGGACAGGGAGCCGGGGAGCTGTTTTTT
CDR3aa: CASTPYPGQGAGELFF

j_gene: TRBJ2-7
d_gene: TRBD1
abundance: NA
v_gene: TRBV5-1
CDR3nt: TGCGCCAGCAGCCCGGGACAGGGCGAGGAGCAGTACTTC
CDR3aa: CASSPGQGEEQYF

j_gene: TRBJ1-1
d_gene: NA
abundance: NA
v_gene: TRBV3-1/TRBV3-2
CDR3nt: TGTGCCAGCAGCCAAGAAGTCGCAGGGAACACTGAAGCTTTCTTT
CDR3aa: CASSQEVAGNTEAFF

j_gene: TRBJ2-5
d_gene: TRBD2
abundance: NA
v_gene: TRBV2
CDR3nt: TGTGCCAGCAGGTCTGATAGCGGGAGGTCTCAAGAGACCCAGTACTTC
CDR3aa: CASRSDSGRSQETQYF

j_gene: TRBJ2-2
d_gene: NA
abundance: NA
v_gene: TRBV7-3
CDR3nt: TGTGCCAGCAGCTTTAGGCCCGGGGAGCTGTTTTTT
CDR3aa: CASSFRPGELFF

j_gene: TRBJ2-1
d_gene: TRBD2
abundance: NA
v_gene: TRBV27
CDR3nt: TGTGCCAGCAGCTCGGGACTAGCGGGAGACTGGTCCTACAATGAGCAGTTCTTC
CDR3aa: CASSSGLAGDWSYNEQFF

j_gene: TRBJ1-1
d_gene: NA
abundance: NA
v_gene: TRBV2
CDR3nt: TGTGCCAGCAGTGAGAACACTGAAGCTTTCTTT
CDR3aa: CASSENTEAFF

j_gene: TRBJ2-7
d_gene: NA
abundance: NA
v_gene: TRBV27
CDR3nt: TGTGCCAGCATGGGGGAGCCGACCTACGAGCAGTACTTC
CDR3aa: CASMGEPTYEQYF

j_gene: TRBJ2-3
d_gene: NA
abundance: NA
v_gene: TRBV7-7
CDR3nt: TGTGCTAGCAGCTTAGGAGGGCAGGTGACAGATACGCAGTATTTT
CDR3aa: CASSLGGQVTDTQYF

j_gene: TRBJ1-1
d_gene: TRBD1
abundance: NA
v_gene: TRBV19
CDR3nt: TGTGCCAGTAGTCCGACAGGGGGGGGGAACACTGAAGCTTTCTTT
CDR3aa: CASSPTGGGNTEAFF

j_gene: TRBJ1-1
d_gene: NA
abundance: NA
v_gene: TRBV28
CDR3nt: TGTGCCAGCAGTTTAATAAAGGACACCACTGAAGCTTTCTTT
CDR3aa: CASSLIKDTTEAFF

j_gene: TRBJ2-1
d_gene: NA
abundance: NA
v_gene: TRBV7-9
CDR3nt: TGTGCCAGCACCGGGCAGGAGCAGTTCTTC
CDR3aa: CASTGQEQFF

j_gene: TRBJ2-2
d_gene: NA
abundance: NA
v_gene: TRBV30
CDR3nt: TGTGCCTGGAGCCGGGCCGGGGAGCTGTTTTTT
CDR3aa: CAWSRAGELFF

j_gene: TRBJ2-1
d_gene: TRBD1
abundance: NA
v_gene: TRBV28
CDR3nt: TGTGCCAGCAGTTCACTACAGGGGTCATCCTACAATGAGCAGTTCTTC
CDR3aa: CASSSLQGSSYNEQFF

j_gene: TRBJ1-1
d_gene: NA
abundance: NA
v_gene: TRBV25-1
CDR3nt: TGTGCCAGCAGTGAAGGCCTCCTGAAGGTCTTT
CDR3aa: CASSEGLLKVF

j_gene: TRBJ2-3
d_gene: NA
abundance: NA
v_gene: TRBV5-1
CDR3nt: TGCGCCAGCAGACCCAACACAGATACGCAGTATTTT
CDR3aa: CASRPNTDTQYF

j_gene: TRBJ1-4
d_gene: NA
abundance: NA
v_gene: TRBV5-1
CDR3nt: TGCGCCAGCAGCTTGGGATATGCGGGGGAGGGTGAAAAACTGTTTTTT
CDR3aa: CASSLGYAGEGEKLFF

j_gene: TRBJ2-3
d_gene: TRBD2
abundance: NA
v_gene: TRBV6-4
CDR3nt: TGTGCCAGCAGTAGCGGGAGGGCCGACACAGATACGCAGTATTTT
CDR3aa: CASSSGRADTDTQYF

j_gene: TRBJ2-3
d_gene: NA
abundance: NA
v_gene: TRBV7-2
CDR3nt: TGTGCCAGCAGCTTAGCTGCGGGCCCAAGAGATACGCAGTATTTT
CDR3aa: CASSLAAGPRDTQYF

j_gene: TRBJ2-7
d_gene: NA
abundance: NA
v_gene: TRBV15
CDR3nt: TGTGCCACCAGCAGAGATCGGGGCGGGCCTGGCGAGCAGTACTTC
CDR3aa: CATSRDRGGPGEQYF

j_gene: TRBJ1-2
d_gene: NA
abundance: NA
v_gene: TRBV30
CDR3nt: TGTGCCTGGAGTGGGTCCGGGCAGGGCTATGGCTACACCTTC
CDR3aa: CAWSGSGQGYGYTF